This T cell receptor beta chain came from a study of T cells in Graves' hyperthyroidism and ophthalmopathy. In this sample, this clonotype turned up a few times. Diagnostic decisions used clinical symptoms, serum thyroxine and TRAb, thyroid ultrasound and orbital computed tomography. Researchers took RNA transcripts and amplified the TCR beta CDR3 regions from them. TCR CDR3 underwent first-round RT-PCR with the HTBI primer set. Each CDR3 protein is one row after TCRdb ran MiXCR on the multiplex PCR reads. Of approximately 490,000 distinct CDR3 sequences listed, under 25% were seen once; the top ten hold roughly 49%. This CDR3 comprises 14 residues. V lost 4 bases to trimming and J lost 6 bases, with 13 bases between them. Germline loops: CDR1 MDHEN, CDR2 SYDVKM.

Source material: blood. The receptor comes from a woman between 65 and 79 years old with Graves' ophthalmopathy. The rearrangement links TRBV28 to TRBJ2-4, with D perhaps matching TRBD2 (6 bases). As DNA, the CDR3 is TGTGCCAGCAGTTCCCCGGGGGATCTAAACATTCAGTACTTC. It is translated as CASSSPGDLNIQYF. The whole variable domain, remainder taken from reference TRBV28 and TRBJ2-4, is DVKVTQSSRYLVKRTGEKVFLECVQDMDHENMFWYRQDPGLGLRLIYFSYDVKMKEKGDIPEGYSVSREKKERFSLILESASTNQTSMYLCASSSPGDLNIQYFGAGTRLSVL.